These 5 T cell receptor beta chains originate from one sample sequenced in a study of CD4 T cells in relation to SARS-CoV-2 and coronaviruses. Assay: immunoSEQ multiplex PCR; the TCRdb copy retains only in-frame clones and omits some. The table records some 19,000 clones, roughly 77% of them present only once. Their antigens remain unidentified. CD4+ T cells from unexposed donors were obtained before the COVID-19 pandemic (2011-2018). Isolation of CD4+ T cells took place after approximately 10 days in culture. Sequencing was done on a sample of CD4+ T cells from PBMCs, cultured in vitro. These receptors were taken from a human donor in good health.

The chain employs TRBV6-5 and TRBJ1-1, with D perhaps matching TRBD1 (5 bases). CDR3 size: 14 residues. V shed 6 bases and J shed 4 bases, with 15 bases lying between them. CDR1 is MNHEY and CDR2 is SVGAGI in the germline V gene. DNA of the CDR3: TGTGCCAGCAGGGGCGGGACCTCAGCCACTGAAGCTTTCTTT. Translating it yields CASRGGTSATEAFF.

This clone was counted only a few times. One junction end disagrees with the germline gene, perhaps due to a read error. The chain combines TRBV2 with TRBJ1-3; 8 bases line up with TRBD1. The CDR3 totals 16 residues. Per germline, CDR1 SNHLY and CDR2 FYNNEI. CDR3 nucleotide sequence: TGTGCCAGCAGAGAAGGACAGGGCGCGCAGAGAAACACCATATATTTT. Its protein product is CASREGQGAQRNTIYF.

This clone was found a few times. This chain links TRBV18 with TRBJ2-7; TRBD2 matches at 10 bases. The CDR3 runs to 18 residues. Germline values: CDR1 KGHSH, CDR2 LQKENI. V dropped 1 base and J dropped 0; count of bases not matched to a gene: 9. CDR3 region: CASSPRPSGSFFSYEQYF. DNA for the CDR3: TGTGCCAGCTCACCACGCCCTAGCGGGAGTTTTTTCTCCTACGAGCAGTACTTC. Complete variable domain (other parts from reference TRBV18 and TRBJ2-7): NAGVMQNPRHLVRRRGQEARLRCSPMKGHSHVYWYRQLPEEGLKFMVYLQKENIIDESGMPKERFSAEFPKEGPSILRIQQVVRGDSAAYFCASSPRPSGSFFSYEQYFGPGTRLTVT.

The chain carries TRBV28 and TRBJ1-5; 7 bases match TRBD1. Germline loops: CDR1 MDHEN, CDR2 SYDVKM. The V gene end was trimmed by 6 bases and the J gene end by 2 bases; junction bases not matched to a gene: 4. The CDR3 contains 14 residues. CDR3 region: CASRQGLGNQPQHF. As DNA, the CDR3 is TGTGCCAGCAGACAGGGGTTGGGCAATCAGCCCCAGCATTTT.

Written as DNA, the CDR3 is TGTGCCAGTAGTATAGGTGGACAGGGGACCTACGAGCAGTACTTC. This sequence encodes CASSIGGQGTYEQYF. The gene calls are TRBV19 and TRBJ2-7; TRBD1 matches 9 bases. The CDR3 covers 15 residues. Per germline, CDR1 LNHDA and CDR2 SQIVND (reference sequence). V shed 1 base, J shed 2 bases, and the junction held 3 bases outside the gene matches.